Sequencing of this TCR beta chain was carried out in a study of response to subunit inactivated influenza vaccine. Findings and caveats of the study: Few additional T cells are recruited per seasonal influenza vaccination, authors suggested.

Each CDR3 protein gets one entry after TCRdb re-called the RT-PCR reads with MiXCR. The data hold hundreds of thousands of distinct CDR3 sequences, with 15% to 18% observed a single time. As to this clonotype: What it recognizes is unknown.

The TCR comes from a man aged 50 or older who received an inactivated influenza vaccine. The specimen comprised PBMCs from blood, sampled approximately 13 days after vaccination.

The CDR3 sequence: CASSWGPGQGNQPQHF. The CDR3 nucleotides are TGCGCCAGCAGCTGGGGACCGGGACAGGGTAATCAGCCCCAGCATTTT. V usage is TRBV5-1 and J usage is TRBJ1-5; 9 bases match TRBD1. Germline V gene sequence: CDR1 SGHRS, CDR2 YFSETQ. The J segment lost 4 bases and the V segment lost 3 bases, leaving 8 bases of the junction unmatched. CDR3 length: 16 amino acids.